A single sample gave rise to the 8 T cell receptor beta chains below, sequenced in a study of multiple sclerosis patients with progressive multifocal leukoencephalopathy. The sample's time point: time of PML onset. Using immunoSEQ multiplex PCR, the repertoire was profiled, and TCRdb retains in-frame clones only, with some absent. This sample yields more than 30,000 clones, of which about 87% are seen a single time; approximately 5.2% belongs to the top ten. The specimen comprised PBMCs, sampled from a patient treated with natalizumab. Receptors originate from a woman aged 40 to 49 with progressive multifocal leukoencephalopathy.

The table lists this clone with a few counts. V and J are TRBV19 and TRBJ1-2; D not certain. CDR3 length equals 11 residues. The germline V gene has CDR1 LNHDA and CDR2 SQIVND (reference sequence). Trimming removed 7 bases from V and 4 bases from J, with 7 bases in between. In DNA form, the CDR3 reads TGTGCCAGTACGGGTCCCTATGGCTACACCTTC. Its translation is CASTGPYGYTF.

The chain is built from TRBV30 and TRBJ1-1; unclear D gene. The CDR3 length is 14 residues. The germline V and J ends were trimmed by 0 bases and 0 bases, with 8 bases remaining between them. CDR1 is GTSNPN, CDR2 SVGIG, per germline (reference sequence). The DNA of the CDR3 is TGTGCCTGGAGTGTAACCGCGCTGAACACTGAAGCTTTCTTT. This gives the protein CAWSVTALNTEAFF.

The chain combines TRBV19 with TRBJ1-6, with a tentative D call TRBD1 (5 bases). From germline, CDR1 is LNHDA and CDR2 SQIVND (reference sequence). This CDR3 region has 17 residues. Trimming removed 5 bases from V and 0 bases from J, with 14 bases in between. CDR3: CASSARQLHSYNSPLHF. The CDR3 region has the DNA TGTGCCAGTAGTGCAAGACAGCTACACTCCTATAATTCACCCCTCCACTTT.

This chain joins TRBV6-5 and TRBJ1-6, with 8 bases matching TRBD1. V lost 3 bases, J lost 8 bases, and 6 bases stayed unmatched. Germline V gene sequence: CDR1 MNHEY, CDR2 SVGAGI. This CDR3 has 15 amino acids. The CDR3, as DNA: TGTGCCAGCAGTTATTACGACAGGGGTGATTCACCCCTCCACTTT. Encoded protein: CASSYYDRGDSPLHF.

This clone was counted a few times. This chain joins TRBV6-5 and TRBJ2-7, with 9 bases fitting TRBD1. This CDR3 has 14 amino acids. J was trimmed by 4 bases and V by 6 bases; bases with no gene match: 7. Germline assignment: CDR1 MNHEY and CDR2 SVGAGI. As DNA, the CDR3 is TGTGCCAGCAGGAGGGGACAGGGCCCATACGAGCAGTACTTC. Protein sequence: CASRRGQGPYEQYF.

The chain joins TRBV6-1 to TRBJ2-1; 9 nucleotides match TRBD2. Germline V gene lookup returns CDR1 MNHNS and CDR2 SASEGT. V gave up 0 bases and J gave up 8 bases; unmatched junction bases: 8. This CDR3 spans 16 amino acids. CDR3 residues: CASSEAVGGRGDEQFF. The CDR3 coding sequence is TGTGCCAGCAGTGAAGCAGTGGGCGGGAGGGGCGATGAGCAGTTCTTC.

The CDR3 sequence is CASRSAGQGDEQYF. The CDR3 DNA sequence: TGTGCCAGCAGGTCCGCCGGACAGGGTGACGAGCAGTACTTC. The rearrangement joins TRBV6-1 to TRBJ2-7, with 8 bases lining up with TRBD1. CDR3 size: 14 residues. Germline CDR1 reads MNHNS; CDR2 reads SASEGT. V lost 6 bases to trimming and J lost 5 bases; unmatched junction nucleotides: 9.

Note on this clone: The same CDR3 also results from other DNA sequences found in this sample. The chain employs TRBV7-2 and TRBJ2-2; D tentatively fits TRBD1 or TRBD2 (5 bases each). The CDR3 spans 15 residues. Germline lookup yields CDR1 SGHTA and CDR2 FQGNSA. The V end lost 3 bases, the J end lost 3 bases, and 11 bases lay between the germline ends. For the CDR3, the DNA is TGTGCCAGCAGCTTCAAGGGGAGAGACACCGGGGAGCTGTTTTTT. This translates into CASSFKGRDTGELFF.